This T cell receptor beta chain was sequenced in a study of shared clonotypes between healthy human individuals. Every donor was a Caucasian adult from Nashville, Tennessee. V was trimmed by 3 bases and J by 0 bases, leaving 10 bases between them. The length of the CDR3 is 15 residues. The germline V gene encodes CDR1 SGHTA and CDR2 FQGNSA. Deep was the level used in running the assay. This table comes from immunoSEQ multiplex PCR, and its TCRdb copy is limited to in-frame clones, with some not included. The sample contains about 460,000 clones, roughly 80% of which appear only once. The receptor's source is a woman aged 40-49 years in good health. Some clones in this sample may be carry-over from other donors' samples. The sequenced material came from PBMCs. This rearrangement joins TRBV7-2 to TRBJ2-3, with a possible D match to TRBD1 (6 bases). The CDR3 is CASSLRGQSTDTQYF. Here the CDR3 DNA reads TGTGCCAGCAGCTTGCGTGGACAGAGCACAGATACGCAGTATTTT. Looking up the rest from reference TRBV7-2 and TRBJ2-3 gives the full variable domain: GAGVSQSPSNKVTEKGKDVELRCDPISGHTALYWYRQSLGQGLEFLIYFQGNSAPDKSGLPSDRFSAERTGGSVSTLTIQRTQQEDSAVYLCASSLRGQSTDTQYFGPGTRLTVL.